This record concerns one TCR beta chain sequence. V lost 6 bases to trimming and J lost 4 bases; unmatched junction nucleotides: 9. The germline V gene has CDR1 MNHEY and CDR2 SMNVEV (reference sequence). There are 15 residues in the CDR3. Repertoires were generated with immunoSEQ multiplex PCR, while TCRdb's copy carries only in-frame clones and drops some. The sample gives about 660,000 clones, around 87% of which show up once; roughly 0.0087% is in the top ten. This sample was included in a study of shared T cell receptors in the human thymus. These same data were also listed under a study on human thymus T cells. In that study: Healthy Finnish infants undergoing corrective surgery for congenital heart defects were the donors. Gene usage for V and J segments appeared biased in thymic and blood repertoires. As related research reported, thymic repertoires overlapped highly among unrelated individuals.

This sequence was found in a boy under two years old with a congenital heart defect. Sequencing used thymocytes. V is TRBV27 and J is TRBJ1-3, with 7 positions matching TRBD1. The CDR3 coding sequence is TGTGCCAGCAGCCCCGACAGGGATAAGGGAAACACCATATATTTT. As protein: CASSPDRDKGNTIYF.